Each of the 32 T cell receptor beta chains below was sequenced from the same sample in a study of Tregs in tolerant kidney transplant recipients. The method was immunoSEQ multiplex PCR; TCRdb's version includes in-frame clones alone and lacks a portion of them. Recorded for this sample: 25,000 to 35,000 clones. The source was CD8+ T cells from blood, collected before the transplant. The receptor set was obtained from a human donor who received a combined kidney and bone marrow transplant.

Regarding this clone: The read halts 3 residues ahead of the CDR3 end, with the missing end drawn from the germline J gene. The genes are TRBV19 and TRBJ1-1; possibly TRBD1 for D (6 bases). CDR1 LNHDA and CDR2 SQIVND come from the germline V gene (reference sequence). The CDR3 runs to 16 residues. Trimming cost V 10 bases and J 5 bases, with 26 bases left between them. CDR3 bases read: TGTGCCACCACCAGCTGGCGGGGGGGCGTCGGGACTGAA. Protein: CATTSWRGGVGTE. The whole CDR3 sequence is CATTSWRGGVGTEAFF.

The CDR3 spells CASSPSGAYEQFF. Incomplete CDR3 DNA: TGCGCCAGCAGTCCTAGCGGGGCCTATGAG. The rearrangement links TRBV5-1 to TRBJ2-1; 9 nucleotides line up with TRBD2. The observed sequence ends 3 residues before the CDR3 terminus, with the missing tail filled in from the germline J gene. Germline V lookup: CDR1 SGHRS, CDR2 YFSETQ. The trim removed 5 bases at V and 8 bases at J, leaving 5 bases unmatched. The CDR3 spans 13 residues.

Partial CDR3 DNA: TGTGCCAGTAGTATACGGGACAGCTACGAG. Translating it yields CASSIRDSYE. The full CDR3 protein is CASSIRDSYEQYF. V usage is TRBV19 and J usage is TRBJ2-7, with TRBD1 identical over 7 bases. Read coverage stops 3 residues before the CDR3 terminus; the germline J gene supplies the remainder. CDR1 and CDR2 (germline): LNHDA, SQIVND (reference sequence). V was pared by 2 bases and J by 3 bases, with 1 base of the junction left unmatched. This CDR3 contains 13 residues.

Of note for this clone: The DNA ends 3 residues before the CDR3 does, and the rest of the CDR3 is filled in from the germline J gene. V and J are TRBV7-9 and TRBJ2-1; 7 nucleotides line up with TRBD1. Unmatched junction bases numbered 8, after V lost 4 bases and J lost 5 bases. CDR1 and CDR2 (germline): SEHNR, FQNEAQ (reference sequence). The CDR3 length is 15 residues. The covered CDR3 bases are TGTGCCAGCAGCTGGGCCGGGACAGCCGACAATGAG. It is translated as CASSWAGTADNE. The entire CDR3 sequence reads CASSWAGTADNEQFF.

On this clone: The sequenced fragment ends 3 residues before the CDR3 boundary, so the rest is inferred from the germline J gene. This sequence joins TRBV2 and TRBJ2-1; 7 positions agree with TRBD1. J was trimmed by 8 bases and V by 10 bases; bases with no gene match: 5. CDR3 length equals 11 residues. CDR1 and CDR2 from the germline V gene are SNHLY and FYNNEI. The CDR3 loop is CAIIQGHEQFF. Partial CDR3 DNA: TGTGCCATCATACAGGGGCATGAG. Based on the CDR3 plus reference TRBV2 and TRBJ2-1, the full variable domain is EPEVTQTPSHQVTQMGQEVILRCVPISNHLYFYWYRQILGQKVEFLVSFYNNEISEKSEIFDDQFSVERPDGSNFTLKIRSTKLEDSAMYFCAIIQGHEQFFGPGTRLTVL.

Comment on this clone: The read ends 3 residues before the CDR3 terminus; that terminus is restored from the germline J gene. The chain links TRBV5-6 to TRBJ1-3, with D tentatively TRBD1 (5 bases). The V gene's germline CDR1 is SGHDT and CDR2 YYEEEE. V lost 1 base to trimming and J lost 4 bases, with 9 bases between them. This CDR3 is 14 amino acids long. The CDR3 DNA, read in part, is TGTGCCAGCAGCTTGCCGGGGGAAGGAAACACC. This sequence encodes CASSLPGEGNT. The entire CDR3 sequence reads CASSLPGEGNTIYF.

Comment on this clone: The DNA ends 3 residues before the CDR3 does, and the rest of the CDR3 is filled in from the germline J gene. The chain links TRBV13 to TRBJ2-3; D gene unclear. The CDR3 consists of 14 residues. Trimming took 5 bases from V and 2 from J, leaving 11 bases between them. Looked up from germline, CDR1 is PRHDT and CDR2 is FYEKMQ (reference sequence). The CDR3 DNA, read in part, is TGTGCCAGCAGCCCCGGTCCCCTCACAGATACG. This sequence encodes CASSPGPLTDT. The entire CDR3 is CASSPGPLTDTQYF.

About this clone itself: The missing CDR3 end, 3 residues past where the read stops, is filled in from the germline J gene. This rearrangement joins TRBV7-9 to TRBJ2-2; TRBD1 matches at 7 bases. There are 13 residues in the CDR3. Germline CDR1 reads SEHNR; CDR2 reads FQNEAQ (reference sequence). The J segment lost 6 bases and the V segment lost 3 bases, leaving 1 base of the junction unmatched. Incomplete CDR3 DNA: TGTGCCAGCAGCTTGCAGGGGGCCGGGGAG. This sequence encodes CASSLQGAGE. The full CDR3 sequence reads CASSLQGAGELFF.

Details on this clone: The DNA ends 3 residues before the CDR3 does, and the rest of the CDR3 is filled in from the germline J gene. V usage is TRBV18 and J usage is TRBJ1-4; no clear D gene. The CDR3 consists of 15 residues. Trimming removed 0 bases from V and 0 bases from J, with 5 bases in between. CDR1 KGHSH and CDR2 LQKENI come from the germline V gene. Partial CDR3 DNA: TGTGCCAGCTCACCACCATCCGCAACTAATGAAAAA. As protein: CASSPPSATNEK. The CDR3 in its entirety is CASSPPSATNEKLFF.

Concerning this clone: The read ends 3 residues before the CDR3 terminus; that terminus is restored from the germline J gene. This chain joins TRBV7-9 and TRBJ2-1, with 7 bases identical to TRBD1. V shed 4 bases, J shed 8 bases, and the junction held 5 bases outside the gene matches. The V gene's germline CDR1 is SEHNR and CDR2 FQNEAQ (reference sequence). The length of the CDR3 is 13 residues. Incomplete CDR3 DNA: TGTGCCAGCAGCTCCCAGGGGGACGATGAG. This sequence encodes CASSSQGDDE. The entire CDR3 is CASSSQGDDEQFF.

Comments on this clone: The read terminates 3 residues ahead of where the CDR3 ends, so the germline J gene completes it. This sequence joins TRBV7-8 and TRBJ2-7, with D maybe TRBD2 (5 bases). CDR3 size: 14 residues. The V and J ends lost 5 bases and 0 bases respectively, with 11 bases between them. Germline-derived CDR1 and CDR2 are SGHVS and FQNEAQ. CDR3 bases read: TGTGCCAGCAGCATCGGACTGAGCTCCTACGAG. As protein: CASSIGLSSYE. The full CDR3 protein reads CASSIGLSSYEQYF.

A word on this clone: The read ends 3 residues shy of where the CDR3 ends; the end is completed using the germline J gene. The V gene is TRBV18, the J gene TRBJ2-7; D might be TRBD1 (6 bases). This CDR3 is built from 17 residues. CDR1 and CDR2 from the germline V gene are KGHSH and LQKENI. V lost 3 bases and J 0 bases, leaving 18 bases between the germline ends. The DNA read from the CDR3 is TGTGCCAGCTCACCGGTGGGGGCGGCTAGCTTCTCCTACGAG. Translated, it gives CASSPVGAASFSYE. From start to end, the CDR3 is CASSPVGAASFSYEQYF.

With respect to this clone: The CDR3 end is not reached by the read, which stops 3 residues before it; the germline J gene fills it in. The chain recombines TRBV29-1 with TRBJ2-1; 7 bases match TRBD2. CDR1 and CDR2 from the germline V gene are SQVTM and ANQGSEA. The ends lost 6 bases at V and 7 bases at J; junction bases unmatched: 15. CDR3 length equals 15 residues. CDR3 bases read: TGCAGCGTCCTCAACCCATTAGCGGGTGCAAATGAG. It translates to CSVLNPLAGANE. The CDR3 in its entirety is CSVLNPLAGANEQFF.

With respect to this clone: The read terminates 3 residues before the CDR3 end, so the remaining end is supplied by the germline J gene. The chain joins TRBV5-1 to TRBJ1-2; a weak D match, TRBD1 (5 bases). CDR1 and CDR2 from the germline V gene are SGHRS and YFSETQ. The length of the CDR3 is 14 residues. Trimming shortened V by 2 bases and J by 7 bases, and 15 bases separated the two germline ends. CDR3: CASSLNSGGLGYTF. The DNA read from the CDR3 is TGCGCCAGCAGCTTAAACTCCGGGGGTCTTGGC.

As regards this clone: Sequencing ends 3 residues short of the CDR3 end; the germline J gene provides the rest. The chain links TRBV19 to TRBJ2-2; no clear D. This CDR3 spans 14 amino acids. Trimming stripped 3 bases from V and 3 bases from J, with 8 bases between. The germline V gene has CDR1 LNHDA and CDR2 SQIVND (reference sequence). Incomplete CDR3 DNA: TGTGCCAGTAGTATCTTCACACACACCGGGGAG. It codes for CASSIFTHTGE. The full CDR3 protein is CASSIFTHTGELFF.

In regard to this clone: The CDR3 is cut off 3 residues early in the read; its end comes from the germline J gene. The chain couples TRBV2 to TRBJ1-3, with D possibly being TRBD1 (5 bases). Germline values: CDR1 SNHLY, CDR2 FYNNEI. This CDR3 has 17 amino acids. With 2 bases removed from V and 4 bases from J, the gap between germline ends came to 18 bases. CDR3 protein: CASSEWGNYQGGNTIYF. CDR3 DNA, as far as it was read: TGTGCCAGCAGTGAATGGGGCAACTATCAAGGGGGAAACACC.

On this clone: The read stops 3 residues short of the end of the CDR3; the missing end is completed from the germline J gene. The genes are TRBV5-1 and TRBJ1-1, with 7 bases fitting TRBD1. CDR1 and CDR2 (germline): SGHRS, YFSETQ. Unmatched junction bases numbered 6, after V lost 1 base and J lost 0 bases. This CDR3 comprises 16 residues. The CDR3 here is CASSLTLGQVNTEAFF. The DNA read from the CDR3 is TGCGCCAGCAGCTTGACCTTAGGACAGGTGAACACTGAA.

In regard to this clone: The sequence runs out 3 residues before the end of the CDR3; the remainder is reconstructed from the germline J gene. The chain links TRBV5-1 to TRBJ1-2; D perhaps matches TRBD1 (6 bases). The CDR3 is 14 amino acids. Germline V gives CDR1 SGHRS, CDR2 YFSETQ. With 0 bases removed from V and 6 bases from J, the gap between germline ends came to 12 bases. The sequenced part of the CDR3 DNA is TGCGCCAGCAGCTTGGATACAGGGACTAATGGC. Protein product: CASSLDTGTNG. The full CDR3 protein reads CASSLDTGTNGYTF.

Remarks on this clone: The missing CDR3 end, 3 residues past where the read stops, is filled in from the germline J gene. J is TRBJ2-5 and V is TRBV2; D remains unclear. This CDR3 is 10 amino acids long. Deletions cut 5 bases from V and 5 bases from J, with 3 bases between. Germline V gene data show CDR1 as SNHLY and CDR2 as FYNNEI. The CDR3 bases that were read are TGTGCCAGCAGTAGGGAGACC. Residues: CASSRET. The complete CDR3 sequence is CASSRETQYF.

CDR3 protein: CASSRTGTEVYSGNTIYF. The part of the CDR3 DNA that was read is TGTGCCAGCTCACGGACCGGGACAGAGGTTTACTCTGGAAACACC. This chain connects TRBV18 to TRBJ1-3, with 7 bases aligning to TRBD1. From the germline J gene comes the end of the CDR3, since the read stops 3 residues before it. This CDR3 has 18 residues. V trimming: 4 bases; J trimming: 0 bases; junction bases outside the gene matches: 12. Germline loops: CDR1 KGHSH, CDR2 LQKENI.

On this clone: The CDR3 extends 3 residues past the end of the read, so its final part is completed from the germline J gene. The chain links TRBV19 to TRBJ2-1; the match to TRBD2 covers 9 bases. Germline trimming cut 6 bases from V and 7 bases from J; bases unmatched to any gene: 13. There are 16 residues in the CDR3. Germline CDR1 is LNHDA and CDR2 is SQIVND (reference sequence). The CDR3 DNA, read in part, is TGTGCCAGTAGGCCCCCAGCGGGGGGACTGTTGAATGAG. It codes for CASRPPAGGLLNE. The full CDR3 sequence reads CASRPPAGGLLNEQFF.

Details on this clone: The read gets to within 3 residues of the CDR3 end, and the germline J gene fills in the rest. The J gene is TRBJ1-2, the V gene TRBV7-6; no clear D. The CDR3 is made up of 12 amino acids. Germline V gene data show CDR1 as SGHVS and CDR2 as FNYEAQ. The germline V and J ends were trimmed by 5 bases and 7 bases, with 11 bases remaining between them. This chain's CDR3 is CASSPVRGGYTF. CDR3 bases read: TGTGCCAGCAGCCCCGTGCGGGGTGGC.

As for this clone: The CDR3 end falls 3 residues outside the read, so it is completed with the germline J gene. The V call is TRBV6-1, the J call TRBJ1-2, with TRBD1 matching over 7 bases. The CDR3 sequence is 16 residues long. With 4 bases clipped from V and 3 bases from J, the junction kept 11 bases outside the gene matches. Germline CDR1 reads MNHNS; CDR2 reads SASEGT. This chain's CDR3 is CASSGVGQVWDYGYTF. Incomplete CDR3 DNA: TGTGCCAGCAGTGGGGTAGGACAGGTTTGGGACTATGGC.

As to this clone: The read finishes 3 residues shy of the CDR3 end, and the germline J gene is used to complete it. V usage is TRBV19 and J usage is TRBJ1-1, with TRBD1 matching over 7 bases. V was clipped by 3 bases and J by 0 bases; unmatched bases: 4. The CDR3 loop spans 15 amino acids. The germline V gene has CDR1 LNHDA and CDR2 SQIVND (reference sequence). CDR3 residues: CASSIRQGVNTEAFF. The CDR3 DNA, read in part, is TGTGCCAGTAGTATTCGTCAGGGGGTGAACACTGAA.

On this clone itself: Read data end 3 residues before the CDR3 end; the end is taken from the germline J gene. The V gene is TRBV19, the J gene TRBJ2-1; D is perhaps TRBD1 (6 bases). V was pared by 4 bases and J by 2 bases, with 12 bases between. The V gene's germline CDR1 is LNHDA and CDR2 SQIVND (reference sequence). CDR3 length: 15 residues. The CDR3 loop reads CASSTLGAAYNEQFF. The covered CDR3 bases are TGTGCCAGTAGTACGCTGGGGGCGGCCTACAATGAG.

Turning to this clone: The DNA ends 3 residues before the CDR3 does, and the rest of the CDR3 is filled in from the germline J gene. The chain links TRBV30 to TRBJ2-7; 8 bases match TRBD2. Germline CDR1 GTSNPN, CDR2 SVGIG (reference sequence). The CDR3 is 13 residues long. V lost 2 bases to trimming and J lost 5 bases; unmatched junction nucleotides: 5. This CDR3 reads CAWSPGLGNEQYF. CDR3 DNA (partial): TGTGCCTGGAGTCCGGGACTAGGGAACGAG. The complete variable domain, with remaining parts taken from reference TRBV30 and TRBJ2-7, reads SQTIHQWPATLVQPVGSPLSLECTVEGTSNPNLYWYRQAAGRGLQLLFYSVGIGQISSEVPQNLSASRPQDRQFILSSKKLLLSDSGFYLCAWSPGLGNEQYFGPGTRLTVT.

About this clone: The sequenced fragment ends 3 residues before the CDR3 boundary, so the rest is inferred from the germline J gene. The V call is TRBV6-1, the J call TRBJ2-7, with D perhaps matching TRBD1 (6 bases). Germline CDR1 and CDR2: MNHNS and SASEGT. The CDR3 extends over 13 amino acids. The V and J ends lost 3 bases and 2 bases respectively, with 8 bases between them. Incomplete CDR3 DNA: TGTGCCAGCAGTGACAGGGGAGCCTACGAG. This encodes CASSDRGAYE. The complete CDR3 protein is CASSDRGAYEQYF.

Note on this clone: The sequence runs out 3 residues before the end of the CDR3; the remainder is reconstructed from the germline J gene. The J gene is TRBJ2-3, the V gene TRBV5-1; perhaps TRBD2 as D (6 bases). CDR3 length equals 15 residues. The V end lost 3 bases, the J end lost 8 bases, and 19 bases lay between the germline ends. Germline V gives CDR1 SGHRS, CDR2 YFSETQ. The CDR3 bases that were read are TGCGCCAGCAGCTCGGATGGGGACTCCCTCGTTACG. It specifies CASSSDGDSLVT. The whole CDR3 region reads CASSSDGDSLVTQYF.

On this clone: With the read ending 3 residues before the CDR3 end, the germline J gene is used to fill in that end. The chain uses TRBV19 and TRBJ2-1; D is perhaps TRBD2 (6 bases). The V gene lost 3 bases and the J gene lost 7 bases, with 19 bases spanning the gap. Per the germline V gene, CDR1 is LNHDA and CDR2 is SQIVND (reference sequence). The CDR3 totals 16 residues. The covered CDR3 bases are TGTGCCAGTAGTATGCCGGGACTGTCCCTTCAAAATGAG. Its protein is CASSMPGLSLQNE. The CDR3 in full is CASSMPGLSLQNEQFF. The variable domain in full, with the rest retrieved from reference TRBV19 and TRBJ2-1, is DGGITQSPKYLFRKEGQNVTLSCEQNLNHDAMYWYRQDPGQGLRLIYYSQIVNDFQKGDIAEGYSVSREKKESFPLTVTSAQKNPTAFYLCASSMPGLSLQNEQFFGPGTRLTVL.

A note on this clone: The sequenced fragment ends 3 residues before the CDR3 boundary, so the rest is inferred from the germline J gene. The chain employs TRBV7-8 and TRBJ2-3; 10 positions match TRBD2. The CDR3 covers 14 residues. Per the germline V gene, CDR1 is SGHVS and CDR2 is FQNEAQ. V lost 5 bases and J lost 5; bases outside the gene matches: 4. The CDR3 here is CASSPGTSVDTQYF. The covered CDR3 bases are TGTGCCAGCAGCCCCGGGACTAGCGTAGATACG.

CDR3 sequence: CACGLSGSYEQYF. The covered CDR3 bases are TGTGCCTGCGGGCTATCCGGTTCCTACGAG. The chain links TRBV6-2 or TRBV6-3 to TRBJ2-7; a weak D match, TRBD2 (5 bases). The observed sequence ends 3 residues before the CDR3 terminus, with the missing tail filled in from the germline J gene. CDR1 is MNHEY, CDR2 SVGEGT, per germline. The CDR3 has 13 residues. V lost 11 bases, J lost 1 base, and 15 bases lay in between.

As to this clone: The missing CDR3 end, 3 residues past where the read stops, is filled in from the germline J gene. The chain joins TRBV2 to TRBJ2-1; 10 positions match TRBD2. Germline lookup yields CDR1 SNHLY and CDR2 FYNNEI. The CDR3 totals 13 residues. V dropped 10 bases and J dropped 9; count of bases not matched to a gene: 9. The CDR3 loop reads CAIKAGGPSEQFF. The covered CDR3 bases are TGTGCCATCAAAGCGGGGGGGCCTTCTGAG. Filled out from reference TRBV2 and TRBJ2-1, the complete variable domain reads EPEVTQTPSHQVTQMGQEVILRCVPISNHLYFYWYRQILGQKVEFLVSFYNNEISEKSEIFDDQFSVERPDGSNFTLKIRSTKLEDSAMYFCAIKAGGPSEQFFGPGTRLTVL.